Sequencing of this TCR beta chain was carried out in a study of blood T cell repertoires in COVID-19. Study summary: Sites across the United States, Italy and Spain contributed samples from acute and convalescent COVID-19. PBMCs, B-cell-depleted T cells, or T cells were the source of the cDNA or gDNA that made up the material.

CDR1 and CDR2 (germline): MNHEY, SMNVEV (reference sequence). Trimming took off 5 bases at V and 4 bases at J, with 9 bases between the two ends. The CDR3 extends over 12 amino acids. As originally analysed: Estimated nucleated cell counts came from reference gene primer amplification. Method: immunoSEQ multiplex PCR; TCRdb's copy keeps in-frame clones and lacks some. V and J calls and clone size follow that table, whereas D and trimming were derived from the DNA. The table records more than 10,000 clones, approximately 73% of them present only once. Sequenced material: peripheral blood. V gene TRBV27 combines with J gene TRBJ2-7, with D perhaps matching TRBD1 (5 bases). This TCR was sampled from a human donor in a cohort sampled during active COVID-19. The CDR3 reads CASSPQGYEQYF. CDR3 coding DNA: TGTGCCAGCAGTCCCCAGGGTTACGAGCAGTACTTC.